This entry features one TCR beta chain sequence. Its binding antigen is unknown. There are no base qualities to consult, and no much larger clone falls within one base. This entry comes from a study of T cells after yellow fever vaccination (dated by TCRdb to 2018 to 2020). At the level of the whole study: The SMART-Seq v4 Ultra Low Input RNA kit was used to prepare libraries from fractions with low cell numbers. Two healthy male donors made up the cohort, one aged 18 to 30 years and the other aged 30 to 39 years. Blood was drawn at multiple timepoints before and after primary and secondary immunization, with bulk PBMC replicates and cell subsets isolated. To follow T-cell clones before and after both primary and booster YFV17D yellow fever vaccination, bulk TCR alpha and beta repertoires underwent longitudinal sequencing. The paper's findings and limits, for the study overall: Only a couple of donors were included in the study, so the extent to which the findings can be generalized is limited. After the booster, most of the clones that had expanded following primary vaccination were detected again (almost 98% of CD4 and 80% to 90% of CD8), which suggests that memory was broadly maintained. FACS-sorted repertoires could contain abundant contaminating clonotypes from the bulk population, so computational filtering was required. Compared with the primary T-cell response, the secondary T-cell response was weaker but faster, peaking on day 5 rather than day 15. A small fraction of clonotypes appeared in both the CD4 and CD8 compartments, likely as a result of convergent recombination.

The intended sense of this specimen's treatment or condition label: live attenuated yellow fever vaccine strain. PBMCs were isolated from peripheral blood using a standard Ficoll-Paque protocol. CD4 and CD8 T-cell fractions were isolated with Dynabeads CD4 and CD8 positive selection kits. TriZol was used to extract RNA from bulk PBMCs, from CD4 and CD8 fractions, and from dextramer-positive and dextramer-negative fractions. Data came from an Illumina NovaSeq 6000. TCR cDNA was synthesized by 5'RACE template switching, through which a universal primer site and unique molecular identifiers were introduced. Priming for cDNA synthesis came from both the TCR alpha and TCR beta constant segments. Two PCR steps were used to amplify libraries, with sample barcodes and sequencing adapters being added in the second step. Sequencing of the libraries was done on either Illumina HiSeq 2500 (2x100 bp) or NovaSeq (2x150 bp). Processing in the source paper ran as follows. Demultiplexing of reads and collapsing into UMI consensus sequences were performed with MIGEC, and V(D)J alignment was carried out with MiXCR. Using edgeR on replicate PBMC samples, clonotypes were called vaccine-responding if FDR was below 0.01 and the log2 fold change was above 5 up to day 15. Bulk clonotypes were assigned CD4 or CD8 identity according to which sequenced CD4 or CD8 repertoire held them at higher abundance. The public reads were quality trimmed at Q25 with fastp and then assembled into clones with MiXCR by TCRdb, keeping productive beta chains. Entries that share a CDR3 protein sequence are merged under the most common genes and DNA. None of the V and J calls come from the authors' own analysis; TCRdb made them. This sample is represented by under 100,000 distinct CDR3 sequences; 5.8% of them were singletons. The ten biggest clones cover about two fifths of the sample.

Specimen: CD8+ T cells sorted from PBMCs, collected 10 days after the yellow fever booster vaccination. The receptor's source is a young man who received the YFV17D yellow fever vaccine.

The CDR3 loop reads CSVEGSQGIAYNEQFF. The DNA sequence is TGCAGCGTTGAAGGGAGTCAGGGTATCGCCTACAATGAGCAGTTCTTC. The rearrangement combines TRBV29-1 with TRBJ2-1, and the D gene may be TRBD1, 5 bases matching. V is clipped by 1 base and J by 2 bases, and the sequence between their germline boundaries is 15 bases long. The CDR3 sequence holds 16 residues, the cysteine and phenylalanine included. The read is trimmed to its CDR3 DNA, 48 bases read in frame from base 1. Sequences SQVTM (CDR1) and ANQGSEA (CDR2) are obtained from the germline V gene.